This entry lists 4 T cell receptor beta chains sequenced from one sample in a study of early T cells in non-severe SARS-CoV-2 infection. Via MiXCR, TCRdb re-called the 5' RACE reads, giving one row per CDR3 protein. The data contain approximately 85,000 distinct CDR3 sequences, 12% of them singletons. Sequencing was performed on whole blood. The receptor source for this set is an adult who was a healthcare worker with PCR-confirmed SARS-CoV-2 infection or an uninfected control (not recorded which).

This clonotype showed up just a few times. This chain uses TRBV30 with TRBJ2-1, with TRBD2 matching 14 bases. Germline lookup yields CDR1 GTSNPN and CDR2 SVGIG (reference sequence). The ends lost 4 bases at V and 12 bases at J; junction bases unmatched: 11. The CDR3 is 15 residues long. CDR3 sequence: CAWTPGTSGRVGQFF. The CDR3 DNA reads as TGTGCCTGGACCCCCGGGACTAGCGGGAGAGTGGGGCAGTTCTTC. Combining the CDR3 with reference TRBV30 and TRBJ2-1 gives the whole variable domain SQTIHQWPATLVQPVGSPLSLECTVEGTSNPNLYWYRQAAGRGLQLLFYSVGIGQISSEVPQNLSASRPQDRQFILSSKKLLLSDSGFYLCAWTPGTSGRVGQFFGPGTRLTVL.

CDR3 nucleotides: TGCAGCGCCCAGGGGGACGGGAACACTGAAGCTTTCTTT. Translated, it gives CSAQGDGNTEAFF. The chain recombines TRBV29-1 with TRBJ1-1, with 7 bases that match TRBD1. Germline values: CDR1 SQVTM, CDR2 ANQGSEA. Trimming at V came to 7 bases and at J to 1 base, leaving 6 bases not matched to a gene. This CDR3 has 13 residues.

There are a few counts of this clonotype. V usage is TRBV3-1 and J usage is TRBJ2-7; D tentatively reads TRBD1 or TRBD2 (6 bases each). V was cut by 4 bases and J by 5 bases, with 15 bases left in between. There are 14 residues in the CDR3. The germline V gene encodes CDR1 LGHDT and CDR2 YNNKEL (reference sequence). The CDR3 here is CASSLRRGGNEQYF. The CDR3 DNA follows: TGTGCCAGCAGCCTCCGCAGGGGCGGGAACGAGCAGTACTTC.

There are many counts of this clonotype. V usage is TRBV6-5 and J usage is TRBJ2-7; TRBD1 matches at 7 bases. CDR1 is MNHEY, CDR2 SVGAGI, per germline. CDR3 length: 15 amino acids. The trim removed 5 bases at V and 3 bases at J, leaving 10 bases unmatched. The DNA for the CDR3 is TGTGCCAGCAGTCCCCCTTGGACAGGAAGCTACGAGCAGTACTTC. This gives the protein CASSPPWTGSYEQYF.